Sequencing of this T cell receptor (beta chain) was carried out in a study of CD8+CD57+ T cells in acquired aplastic anemia. Individuals selected for sequencing had exhibited CD8+CD57+ cell expansion on flow cytometry. In all patients, the disease was severe acquired aplastic anemia. Study findings and constraints: Any difference that existed in CD8+ Simpson's diversity between patients and controls was not significant.

Genomic DNA acted as the template from which TCR beta VDJ combination and CDR3 sequence profiling were carried out. TCRdb redid the calling of the reads with MiXCR, one entry per CDR3 protein. The sample includes 150,000 to 200,000 distinct CDR3 sequences, 40% to 55% of them seen just once. Note on this clonotype: The antigen remains unidentified.

The CDR3 loop spans 14 amino acids. Germline V gives CDR1 SNHLY, CDR2 FYNNEI. Trimming shortened V by 8 bases and J by 8 bases, and 18 bases separated the two germline ends. The source is a human donor with aplastic anemia. The specimen was sorted CD4+, CD8+, or CD8+CD57+ T cells (not recorded which) from PBMCs. The V gene is TRBV2, the J gene TRBJ1-4; TRBD1 is a possible D gene (6 bases). The CDR3 DNA is TGTGCCAGCGAAGGGCGGGGGGCCGGAGAAAAACTGTTTTTT. As protein: CASEGRGAGEKLFF.